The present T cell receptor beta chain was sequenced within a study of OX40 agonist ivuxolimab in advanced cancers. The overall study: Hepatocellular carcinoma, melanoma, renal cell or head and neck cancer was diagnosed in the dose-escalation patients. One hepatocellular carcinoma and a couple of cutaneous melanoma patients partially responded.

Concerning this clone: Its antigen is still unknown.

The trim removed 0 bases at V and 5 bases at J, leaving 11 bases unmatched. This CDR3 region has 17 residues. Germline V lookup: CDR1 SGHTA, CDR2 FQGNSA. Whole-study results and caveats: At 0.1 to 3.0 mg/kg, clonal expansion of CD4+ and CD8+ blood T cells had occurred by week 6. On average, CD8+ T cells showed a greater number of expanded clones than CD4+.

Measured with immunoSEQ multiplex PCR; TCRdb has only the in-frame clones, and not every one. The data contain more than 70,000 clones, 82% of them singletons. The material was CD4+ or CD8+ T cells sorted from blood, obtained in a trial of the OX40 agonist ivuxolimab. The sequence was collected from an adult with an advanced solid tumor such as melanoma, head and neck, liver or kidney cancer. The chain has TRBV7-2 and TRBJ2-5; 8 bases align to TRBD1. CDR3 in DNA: TGTGCCAGCAGCTTAGCCCCTGGGGCAGGGGGCAGGGAGACCCAGTACTTC. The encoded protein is CASSLAPGAGGRETQYF.